This TCR beta chain emerged from a study of blood T cells in healthy people across ages. Study-wide context: The capture of about one barcoded beta molecule per two T cells was achieved by template switching.

V lost 2 bases and J lost 0, with 20 bases in between. CDR3 size: 20 residues. Per germline, CDR1 MGHRA and CDR2 YSYEKL. This clonotype appeared a single time. The second PCR ran about 6 to 12 cycles with a sample-barcoded 5' primer and J-beta primers. Every sample gave at least 2.5 million paired-end reads containing CDR3. TCRdb analysed the 5' RACE reads with MiXCR anew, one entry per CDR3 protein. The data contain some 800,000 distinct CDR3 sequences, approximately 44% of them seen just once; the ten biggest clones take up roughly 19%. The source material was blood. The clonotype originates from a man aged 55-75 years in good health. The chain links TRBV4-1 to TRBJ2-6; D could derive from TRBD1 or TRBD2 (5 bases each). DNA for the CDR3: TGCGCCAGCAGCCAATTCTTCTTAGAGGGGCCATGCTCTGGGGCCAACGTCCTGACTTTC. It specifies CASSQFFLEGPCSGANVLTF.